This TCR beta chain is drawn from a study of vaccination effects on CD4 cells after COVID-19. Study-level background: Samples that were drawn after vaccination came a median of 72 days after the second dose. General study results and limits: Clones from infection and from vaccination both contracted markedly late after vaccination.

With regard to this clone: Its antigen is unidentified.

This table comes from immunoSEQ multiplex PCR, and its TCRdb copy is limited to in-frame clones, with some not included. The data contain roughly 20,000 clones, around 70% of them seen just once; the ten biggest clones take up roughly 10%. Sequencing was preceded by expansion of antigen-specific CD4+ T cells with viral peptide pools in the ViraFEST assay. Upon completion of 10 to 11 days in culture, CD4+ T cells were isolated. Participants each got two BNT162b2 or mRNA-1273 vaccine doses. Among the vaccine recipients, none had a prior SARS-CoV-2 infection, and nucleocapsid antibodies were negative. A few million PBMC per well received 9 to 10 IU/ml IL-2 and about 10 ug/ml peptides in culture. The specimen comprised CD4+ T cells from PBMCs cultured with HCoV-NL63 spike peptides, sampled after COVID-19 vaccination. This sequence was found in a human donor who received a COVID-19 vaccine.

The CDR3: CASSESPGVGQPQHF. The CDR3, as DNA: TGTGCCAGCAGTGAATCGCCAGGTGTCGGTCAGCCCCAGCATTTT. The V and J genes are TRBV2 and TRBJ1-5, with D unclear. Germline V CDR1 and CDR2: SNHLY, FYNNEI. This CDR3 region has 15 residues. V lost 2 bases and J lost 6, with 14 bases in between. Combining the CDR3 with reference TRBV2 and TRBJ1-5 gives the whole variable domain EPEVTQTPSHQVTQMGQEVILRCVPISNHLYFYWYRQILGQKVEFLVSFYNNEISEKSEIFDDQFSVERPDGSNFTLKIRSTKLEDSAMYFCASSESPGVGQPQHFGDGTRLSIL.